This T cell receptor (beta chain) comes out of a study of CD8+ T cells in alopecia areata. The wider study: Those treated were given oral tofacitinib at 5 to 10 mg twice daily. Tofacitinib ran 6 to 18 months, followed by 6 months off drug.

This clone was seen more than once but under ten times. In each case, RNA was isolated and then reverse transcribed into cDNA as the sequencing template. This table comes from immunoSEQ multiplex PCR, and its TCRdb copy is limited to in-frame clones, with some not included. This sample has about 160,000 clones, with around 47% found just once. V was pared by 6 bases and J by 3 bases, with 17 bases between. CDR3 length: 14 residues. Germline CDR1 reads SQVTM; CDR2 reads ANQGSEA. This receptor was obtained from a human donor with alopecia areata. Material: CD4+ T cells sorted from blood. This rearrangement joins TRBV29-1 to TRBJ1-2; D perhaps matches TRBD1 (6 bases). This CDR3 reads CSVGEGRQDYGYTF. The CDR3 DNA sequence: TGCAGCGTGGGTGAGGGTCGACAGGACTATGGCTACACCTTC.